This T cell receptor beta chain is drawn from a study of T-cell memory formation after mild COVID-19. The wider study: TCR clusters mostly belonged to single donors.

Trimming left V 5 bases short and J 3 bases short, with 16 bases between. Germline CDR1 SGHVS, CDR2 FQNEAQ. The CDR3 runs 15 residues. Study-wide findings and caveats: Most CD4+ clones that shrank were in CM and EM, while CD8+ ones turned up in EMRA.

Notes on this clonotype: Antigen specificity is unknown.

The TCR alpha and TCR beta cDNA libraries, bearing sample barcodes and UMIs, were generated by 5'RACE using constant-segment primers. One entry per CDR3 protein, called by TCRdb with MiXCR from the 5' RACE reads. The sample shows more than 80,000 distinct CDR3 sequences, under 15% of them seen only once. This sequence was found in an adult woman who had mild COVID-19 (a few samples of this study predate the infection). Cell type and time point are not known. The chain combines TRBV7-8 with TRBJ1-1; D might be TRBD1 (6 bases). Sequenced: PBMCs or a T cell subset sorted from them (not recorded which). The CDR3 here is CASSLRGGVHTEAFF. The CDR3 nucleotides are TGTGCCAGCAGCCTACGCGGGGGCGTCCACACTGAAGCTTTCTTT.